These 30 T cell receptor beta chains came from one sample sequenced in a study of T cell responses to AZD1222 COVID-19 vaccine. The protocol was immunoSEQ multiplex PCR, while the TCRdb copy is restricted to in-frame clones and leaves out a portion. The data contain roughly 120,000 clones, approximately 85% of them seen just once; the ten biggest clones take up 1.6%. The material was peripheral blood, obtained on day 0 of AZD1222 vaccination. The receptors were sampled from an adult in good health.

The chain couples TRBV7-3 to TRBJ1-6, with TRBD1 matching over 7 bases. Trimming took 5 bases from V and 0 from J; bases not matched to a gene: 7. Germline assignment: CDR1 SGHTA and CDR2 FQGTGA. The CDR3 runs to 17 residues. Written as DNA, the CDR3 is TGTGCCAGCAGCCTGACAGGGACCAGCTCCTATAATTCACCCCTCCACTTT. Translated: CASSLTGTSSYNSPLHF.

The chain carries TRBV9 and TRBJ2-6; D call uncertain. Germline V gene sequence: CDR1 SGDLS, CDR2 YYNGEE. The CDR3 is made up of 14 amino acids. The V gene lost 2 bases and the J gene lost 2 bases, with 5 bases spanning the gap. The CDR3 reads CASSVTPGANVLTF. CDR3 nucleotide sequence: TGTGCCAGCAGCGTGACTCCTGGGGCCAACGTCCTGACTTTC.

This chain connects TRBV6-4 to TRBJ2-2; D is possibly TRBD1 (5 bases). The V end lost 3 bases, the J end lost 1 base, and 6 bases lay between the germline ends. This CDR3 contains 14 residues. CDR1 MRHNA and CDR2 SNTAGT come from the germline V gene. CDR3 coding DNA: TGTGCCAGCAGTGAGCAGGGGAACACCGGGGAGCTGTTTTTT. Translation: CASSEQGNTGELFF.

The V gene is TRBV29-1, the J gene TRBJ1-5; a weak D match, TRBD1 (6 bases). The CDR3 is made up of 13 amino acids. CDR1 and CDR2 (germline): SQVTM, ANQGSEA. V was shortened by 5 bases and J by 3 bases, with 11 bases between the two germline ends. This chain's CDR3 is CSVQTGYNQPQHF. Here the CDR3 DNA reads TGCAGCGTTCAGACAGGCTACAATCAGCCCCAGCATTTT.

This clone has only one observation. This sequence joins TRBV5-4 and TRBJ1-6; D not resolved. Trimming stripped 3 bases from V and 0 bases from J, with 13 bases between. This CDR3 has 17 amino acids. The V gene's germline CDR1 is SGHNT and CDR2 YYREEE (reference sequence). CDR3 coding DNA: TGTGCCAGCAGCTCCGGTCGGACCAGCTCCTATAATTCACCCCTCCACTTT. Its translation is CASSSGRTSSYNSPLHF.

In the case of this clone: The sample carries other DNA sequences with the same CDR3. In nucleotides, the CDR3 is TGTGCCAGCAGCTTAGCGGGATTGCCCCAGCATTTT. It is translated as CASSLAGLPQHF. The chain joins TRBV7-9 to TRBJ1-5, with D hard to call. The CDR3 is made up of 12 amino acids. V was shortened by 0 bases and J by 9 bases, with 6 bases between the two germline ends. Germline CDR1 SEHNR, CDR2 FQNEAQ (reference sequence).

V usage is TRBV5-1 and J usage is TRBJ2-2; D is uncertain. Deletions cut 0 bases from V and 2 bases from J, with 5 bases between. This CDR3 contains 14 residues. The germline gives CDR1 SGHRS, CDR2 YFSETQ. CDR3 sequence (DNA): TGCGCCAGCAGCTTGGGCTCAAACACCGGGGAGCTGTTTTTT. Translated, it gives CASSLGSNTGELFF.

CDR3 sequence reads: CASSVGASGSSDTQYF. The CDR3 bases are TGTGCCAGCAGCGTAGGGGCTAGCGGGAGTTCAGATACGCAGTATTTT. V is TRBV9 and J is TRBJ2-3; 10 positions match TRBD2. CDR3 length equals 16 residues. J was trimmed by 4 bases and V by 0 bases; bases with no gene match: 5. The germline gives CDR1 SGDLS, CDR2 YYNGEE. Full variable domain (remainder filled in from reference TRBV9 and TRBJ2-3): DSGVTQTPKHLITATGQRVTLRCSPRSGDLSVYWYQQSLDQGLQFLIQYYNGEERAKGNILERFSAQQFPDLHSELNLSSLELGDSALYFCASSVGASGSSDTQYFGPGTRLTVL.

This sequence joins TRBV4-3 and TRBJ1-6, with unresolved D. Germline-derived CDR1 and CDR2 are LGHNA and YSLEER. The CDR3 contains 15 residues. The germline V and J ends were trimmed by 3 bases and 5 bases, with 11 bases remaining between them. The CDR3 loop reads CASSHVVADNSPLHF. CDR3 DNA sequence: TGCGCCAGCAGCCACGTCGTAGCGGATAATTCACCCCTCCACTTT.

This clone was seen only a few times. The CDR3 DNA reads TGCGCCAGCAGCCTGGACCCGCAGGGTAAGCAGTTCTTC. Translation gives CASSLDPQGKQFF. V and J are TRBV5-1 and TRBJ2-1; D possibly corresponds to TRBD1 (5 bases). Per germline, CDR1 SGHRS and CDR2 YFSETQ. The CDR3 extends over 13 amino acids. Trimming took off 4 bases at V and 11 bases at J, with 16 bases between the two ends.

V usage is TRBV6-5 and J usage is TRBJ1-2; 8 nucleotides align to TRBD1. J was trimmed by 5 bases and V by 9 bases; bases with no gene match: 14. The length of the CDR3 is 15 residues. Germline V lookup: CDR1 MNHEY, CDR2 SVGAGI. CDR3 in DNA: TGTGCCAGAGGAGGGCCAGGACAGGGAATATATGGCTACACCTTC. Residues: CARGGPGQGIYGYTF.

V is TRBV13 and J is TRBJ2-2; D not resolved. Germline CDR1 PRHDT, CDR2 FYEKMQ (reference sequence). CDR3 length equals 12 residues. V was trimmed by 5 bases and J by 7 bases, leaving 8 bases between them. The CDR3 region has the DNA TGTGCCAGCAGCGCAGACAACGGGGAGCTGTTTTTT. Protein sequence: CASSADNGELFF.

J is TRBJ2-3 and V is TRBV11-3, with a possible D match to TRBD1 (5 bases). This CDR3 region has 16 residues. Trimming shortened V by 0 bases and J by 2 bases, and 12 bases separated the two germline ends. Per germline, CDR1 SGHNT and CDR2 YENEEA. The CDR3 region has the DNA TGTGCCAGCAGCTTAGATTTGGGGCGGATCACAGATACGCAGTATTTT. Protein: CASSLDLGRITDTQYF.

CDR3 in amino acids: CASSHPPGRSDTQYF. CDR3 bases: TGTGCCAGCAGCCACCCTCCGGGGAGGTCAGATACGCAGTATTTT. J is TRBJ2-3 and V is TRBV6-2 or TRBV6-3; TRBD2 might be the D (6 bases). Per the germline V gene, CDR1 is MNHEY and CDR2 is SVGEGT. Trimming took 6 bases from V and 4 from J, leaving 17 bases between them. This CDR3 comprises 15 residues.

The chain has TRBV7-9 and TRBJ2-5, with a weak D call TRBD2 (5 bases). V lost 7 bases to trimming and J lost 7 bases, with 28 bases between them. This CDR3 has 17 amino acids. CDR1 is SEHNR, CDR2 FQNEAQ, per germline (reference sequence). The CDR3 sequence: CASKPPPDPDSSWTQYF. The CDR3 DNA is TGTGCCAGCAAACCCCCCCCGGACCCGGACTCCTCGTGGACCCAGTACTTC. The full variable domain, rest sourced from reference TRBV7-9 and TRBJ2-5, is DTGVSQNPRHKITKRGQNVTFRCDPISEHNRLYWYRQTLGQGPEFLTYFQNEAQLEKSRLLSDRFSAERPKGSFSTLEIQRTEQGDSAMYLCASKPPPDPDSSWTQYFGPGTRLLVL.

The CDR3 DNA follows: TGTGCCAGCAGTTATTGGGCCCAAGTGGGGGGGGCCCTGAGCACAGATACGCAGTATTTT. Translation: CASSYWAQVGGALSTDTQYF. The chain uses TRBV6-2 or TRBV6-3 and TRBJ2-3; perhaps TRBD2 as D (7 bases). Trimming cost V 3 bases and J 0 bases, with 25 bases left between them. CDR3 size: 20 residues. Germline assignment: CDR1 MNHEY and CDR2 SVGEGT.

The rearrangement uses TRBV6-5 and TRBJ1-5; 7 bases line up with TRBD1. CDR3 size: 16 residues. V lost 0 bases, J lost 7 bases, and 9 bases stayed unmatched. The germline CDR1 and CDR2 sequences are MNHEY and SVGAGI. CDR3 bases: TGTGCCAGCAGTTACTCAGGGCAGGGGGGGCGCCAGCCCCAGCATTTT. As protein: CASSYSGQGGRQPQHF.

The rearrangement joins TRBV7-3 to TRBJ2-5; D possibly matches TRBD1 or TRBD2 (6 bases each). CDR3 length equals 13 residues. V lost 5 bases and J lost 5, with 12 bases in between. In germline, CDR1 is SGHTA, CDR2 FQGTGA. CDR3 coding DNA: TGTGCCAGCAGCCCGGGGGCTTGGGAGACCCAGTACTTC. It yields the protein CASSPGAWETQYF.

V and J are TRBV19 and TRBJ2-2; D is unresolved. This CDR3 has 14 amino acids. With 3 bases removed from V and 1 base from J, the gap between germline ends came to 6 bases. Germline V gene sequence: CDR1 LNHDA, CDR2 SQIVND (reference sequence). Here the CDR3 reads CASSMGKNTGELFF. The CDR3 coding sequence is TGTGCCAGTAGTATGGGAAAGAACACCGGGGAGCTGTTTTTT.

This chain links TRBV7-9 with TRBJ1-2; the D is unclear. This CDR3 has 14 residues. Germline CDR1 and CDR2: SEHNR and FQNEAQ (reference sequence). Trimming removed 5 bases from V and 2 bases from J, with 12 bases in between. CDR3 bases: TGTGCCAGCAGCCCCGCCCGGCGGAACTATGGCTACACCTTC. Its protein is CASSPARRNYGYTF.

The count of this clone is one. V is TRBV7-2 and J is TRBJ2-5; D is possibly TRBD1 or TRBD2 (5 bases each). Germline-derived CDR1 and CDR2 are SGHTA and FQGNSA. The length of the CDR3 is 17 residues. V was clipped by 5 bases and J by 1 base, with 20 bases between them. CDR3 coding DNA: TGTGCCAGCAGCAGGGGTTGGGGGACCAGGAGCCAAGAGACCCAGTACTTC. It yields the protein CASSRGWGTRSQETQYF.

This clone occurred once. This chain's CDR3 is CSVAGQGSDTQYF. The CDR3 nucleotides are TGCAGCGTCGCGGGACAGGGATCCGATACGCAGTATTTT. The chain combines TRBV29-1 with TRBJ2-3; 9 bases fit TRBD1. V lost 6 bases and J lost 6; bases outside the gene matches: 7. The CDR3 covers 13 residues. Germline assignment: CDR1 SQVTM and CDR2 ANQGSEA.

In regard to this clone: Distinct nucleotide sequences in the sample also encode this CDR3. CDR3 residues: CASSLEGGGQPQHF. CDR3 sequence (DNA): TGTGCCAGCAGCTTAGAGGGGGGAGGTCAGCCCCAGCATTTT. V usage is TRBV7-9 and J usage is TRBJ1-5, with a possible D match to TRBD1 (6 bases). V was cut by 1 base and J by 6 bases, with 10 bases left in between. There are 14 residues in the CDR3. Germline loops: CDR1 SEHNR, CDR2 FQNEAQ (reference sequence).

The rearrangement links TRBV7-3 to TRBJ1-1, with a tentative D call TRBD1 (6 bases). Trimming shortened V by 4 bases and J by 3 bases, and 9 bases separated the two germline ends. From germline, CDR1 is SGHTA and CDR2 FQGTGA. The CDR3 runs to 13 residues. The CDR3 coding sequence is TGTGCCAGCAGCTGGCAGGGGCACACTGAAGCTTTCTTT. Amino acids: CASSWQGHTEAFF.

The chain is built from TRBV9 and TRBJ1-1; the D gene is possibly TRBD1 (5 bases). Trimming shortened V by 0 bases and J by 3 bases, and 12 bases separated the two germline ends. The CDR3 runs 15 residues. CDR1 is SGDLS and CDR2 is YYNGEE in the germline V gene. The CDR3 DNA reads as TGTGCCAGCAGCGTAGCTCTCCGGGGGGACACTGAAGCTTTCTTT. Its protein is CASSVALRGDTEAFF.

Only one count was recorded for this clone. This rearrangement joins TRBV30 to TRBJ2-2; the D call may be TRBD1 or TRBD2 (6 bases each). This CDR3 comprises 14 residues. Germline-derived CDR1 and CDR2 are GTSNPN and SVGIG (reference sequence). V was pared by 5 bases and J by 6 bases, with 16 bases between. Written as DNA, the CDR3 is TGTGCCTGGCAGAGTCGGAGGGGGTCCGGGGAGCTGTTTTTT. This encodes CAWQSRRGSGELFF.

J is TRBJ2-2 and V is TRBV6-5; D is ambiguous. Germline values: CDR1 MNHEY, CDR2 SVGAGI. The CDR3 runs to 13 residues. V dropped 3 bases and J dropped 2 bases, with 4 bases sitting between them. The CDR3 nucleotides are TGTGCCAGCAGTTATAGCAACACCGGGGAGCTGTTTTTT. Amino acids: CASSYSNTGELFF.

V is TRBV18 and J is TRBJ1-5; 7 nucleotides align to TRBD1. CDR1 and CDR2 from the germline V gene are KGHSH and LQKENI. Trimming took 3 bases from V and 11 from J; bases not matched to a gene: 10. The CDR3 totals 14 residues. The CDR3 sequence is CASSPQGDRVAQHF. CDR3 sequence (DNA): TGTGCCAGCTCACCCCAAGGTGACAGGGTCGCCCAGCATTTT. Supplemented by reference TRBV18 and TRBJ1-5, the full variable domain reads NAGVMQNPRHLVRRRGQEARLRCSPMKGHSHVYWYRQLPEEGLKFMVYLQKENIIDESGMPKERFSAEFPKEGPSILRIQQVVRGDSAAYFCASSPQGDRVAQHFGDGTRLSIL.

The genes are TRBV27 and TRBJ2-5; perhaps D is TRBD1 or TRBD2 (5 bases each). Trimming took off 3 bases at V and 10 bases at J, with 21 bases between the two ends. CDR1 is MNHEY, CDR2 SMNVEV, per germline (reference sequence). This CDR3 contains 15 residues. CDR3 coding DNA: TGTGCCAGCAGTTTGACGCAGGGACCTTCCGTCCGCCAGTACTTC. Its translation is CASSLTQGPSVRQYF.

The chain joins TRBV5-5 to TRBJ2-3; D possibly matches TRBD1 or TRBD2 (5 bases each). Germline CDR1 SGHKS, CDR2 YYEKEE (reference sequence). The CDR3 totals 16 residues. Between the trimmed V and J ends, which lost 2 bases and 4 bases, there was a span of 17 bases. The CDR3 region has the DNA TGTGCCAGCAGCTTAGCTTTTGGGGGTCCCGCAGATACGCAGTATTTT. Protein product: CASSLAFGGPADTQYF.